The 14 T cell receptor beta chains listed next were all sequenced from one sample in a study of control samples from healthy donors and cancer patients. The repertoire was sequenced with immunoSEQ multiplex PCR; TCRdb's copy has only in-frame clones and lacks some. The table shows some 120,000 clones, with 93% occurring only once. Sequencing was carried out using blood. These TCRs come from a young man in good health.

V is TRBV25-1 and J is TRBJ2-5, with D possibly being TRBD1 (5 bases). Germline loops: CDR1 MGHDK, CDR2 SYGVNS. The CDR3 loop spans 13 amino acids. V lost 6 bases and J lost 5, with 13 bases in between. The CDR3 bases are TGTGCCAGCAGCGGACACTTCGTGGAGACCCAGTACTTC. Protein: CASSGHFVETQYF. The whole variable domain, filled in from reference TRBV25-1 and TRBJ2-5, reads EADIYQTPRYLVIGTGKKITLECSQTMGHDKMYWYQQDPGMELHLIHYSYGVNSTEKGDLSSESTVSRIRTEHFPLTLESARPSHTSQYLCASSGHFVETQYFGPGTRLLVL.

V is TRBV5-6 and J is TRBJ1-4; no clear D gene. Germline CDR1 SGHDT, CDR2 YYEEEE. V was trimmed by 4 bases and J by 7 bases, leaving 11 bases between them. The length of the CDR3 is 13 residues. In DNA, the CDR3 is TGTGCCAGCAGCCGCGACTTGGGTGAAAAACTGTTTTTT. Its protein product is CASSRDLGEKLFF.

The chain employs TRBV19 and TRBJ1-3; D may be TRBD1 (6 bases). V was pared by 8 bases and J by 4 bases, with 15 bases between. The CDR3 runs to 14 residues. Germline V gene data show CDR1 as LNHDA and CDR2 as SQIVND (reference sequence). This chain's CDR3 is CASRTQGTGNTIYF. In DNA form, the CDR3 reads TGTGCCAGTCGTACCCAGGGGACGGGAAACACCATATATTTT.

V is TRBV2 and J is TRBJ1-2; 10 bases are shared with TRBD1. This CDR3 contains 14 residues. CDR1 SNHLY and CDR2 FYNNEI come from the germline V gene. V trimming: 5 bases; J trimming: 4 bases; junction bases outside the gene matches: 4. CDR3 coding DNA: TGTGCCAGCAGTAGGACAGGGGGTTCCTATGGCTACACCTTC. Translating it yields CASSRTGGSYGYTF. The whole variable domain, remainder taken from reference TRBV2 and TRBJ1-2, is EPEVTQTPSHQVTQMGQEVILRCVPISNHLYFYWYRQILGQKVEFLVSFYNNEISEKSEIFDDQFSVERPDGSNFTLKIRSTKLEDSAMYFCASSRTGGSYGYTFGSGTRLTVV.

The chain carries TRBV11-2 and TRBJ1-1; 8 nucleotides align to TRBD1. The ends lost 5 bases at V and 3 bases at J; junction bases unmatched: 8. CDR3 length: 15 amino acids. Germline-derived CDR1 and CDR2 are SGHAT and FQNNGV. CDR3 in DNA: TGTGCCAGCAGCCACGGGACAGGAATGGACACTGAAGCTTTCTTT. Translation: CASSHGTGMDTEAFF.

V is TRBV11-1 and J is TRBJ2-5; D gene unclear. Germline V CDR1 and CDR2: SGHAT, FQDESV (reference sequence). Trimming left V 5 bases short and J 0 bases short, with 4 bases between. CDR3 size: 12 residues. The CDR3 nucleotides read TGTGCCAGCAGCACATACCAAGAGACCCAGTACTTC. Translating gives CASSTYQETQYF.

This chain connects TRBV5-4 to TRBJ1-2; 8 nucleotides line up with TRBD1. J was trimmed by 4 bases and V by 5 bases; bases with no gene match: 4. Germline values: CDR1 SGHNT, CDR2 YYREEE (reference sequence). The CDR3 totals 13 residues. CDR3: CASRRTGSYGYTF. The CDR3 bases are TGTGCCAGCAGACGGACAGGGAGCTATGGCTACACCTTC.

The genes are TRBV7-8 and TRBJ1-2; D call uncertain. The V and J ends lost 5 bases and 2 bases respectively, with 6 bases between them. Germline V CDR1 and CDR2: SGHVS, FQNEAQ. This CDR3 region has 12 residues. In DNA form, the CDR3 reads TGTGCCAGCAGCCCACAGAACTATGGCTACACCTTC. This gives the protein CASSPQNYGYTF.

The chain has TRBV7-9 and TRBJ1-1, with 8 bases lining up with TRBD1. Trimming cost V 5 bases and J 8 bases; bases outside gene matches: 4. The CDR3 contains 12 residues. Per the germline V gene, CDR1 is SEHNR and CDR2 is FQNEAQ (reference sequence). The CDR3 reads CASSPGDREAFF. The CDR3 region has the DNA TGTGCCAGCAGCCCCGGGGACAGGGAAGCTTTCTTT.

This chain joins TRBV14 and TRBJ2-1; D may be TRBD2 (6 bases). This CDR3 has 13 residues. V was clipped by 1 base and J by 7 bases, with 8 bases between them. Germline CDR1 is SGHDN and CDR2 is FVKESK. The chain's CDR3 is CASSQGAGNEQFF. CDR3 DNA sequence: TGTGCCAGCAGCCAAGGTGCGGGGAATGAGCAGTTCTTC.

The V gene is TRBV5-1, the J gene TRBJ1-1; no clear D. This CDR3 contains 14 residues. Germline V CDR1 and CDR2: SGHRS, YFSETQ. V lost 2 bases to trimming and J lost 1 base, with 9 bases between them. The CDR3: CASSLIVGNTEAFF. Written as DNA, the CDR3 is TGCGCCAGCAGCTTAATAGTGGGGAACACTGAAGCTTTCTTT.

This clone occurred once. The CDR3 sequence is CASSSLGGDIQYF. The CDR3 DNA sequence: TGCGCCAGCAGCTCTTTAGGCGGGGACATTCAGTACTTC. The chain couples TRBV5-1 to TRBJ2-4; D is possibly TRBD2 (6 bases). The CDR3 is made up of 13 amino acids. Germline CDR1 and CDR2: SGHRS and YFSETQ. V dropped 3 bases and J dropped 8 bases, with 12 bases sitting between them.

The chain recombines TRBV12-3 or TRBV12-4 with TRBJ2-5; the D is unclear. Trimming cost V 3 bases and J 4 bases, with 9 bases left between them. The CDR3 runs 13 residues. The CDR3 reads CASSLGLGETQYF. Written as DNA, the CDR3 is TGTGCCAGCAGTTTGGGCTTAGGAGAGACCCAGTACTTC.

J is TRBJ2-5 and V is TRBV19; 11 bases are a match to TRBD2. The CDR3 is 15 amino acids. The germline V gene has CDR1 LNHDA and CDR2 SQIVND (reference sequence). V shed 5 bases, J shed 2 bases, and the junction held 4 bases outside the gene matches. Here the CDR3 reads CASSFLAGGQETQYF. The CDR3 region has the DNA TGTGCCAGTAGTTTCCTAGCGGGGGGACAAGAGACCCAGTACTTC. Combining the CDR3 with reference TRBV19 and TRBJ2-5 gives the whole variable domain DGGITQSPKYLFRKEGQNVTLSCEQNLNHDAMYWYRQDPGQGLRLIYYSQIVNDFQKGDIAEGYSVSREKKESFPLTVTSAQKNPTAFYLCASSFLAGGQETQYFGPGTRLLVL.